Listed here is a single TCR beta chain. This record belongs to a study of human T cells and chemical hapten exposure. Study-level background: Among samples, TCR yields varied mainly because of small differences in pooled library volume.

The time point is: patch test 2, 6 weeks after DPC sensitization. Treatment denoted: therapeutic diphenylcyclopropenone sensitization with weekly scalp DPC. Those who donated were patients with alopecia, 18 to 70 years of age, and suitable for DPC. The CDR3 runs to 18 residues. MiXCR was run by TCRdb on the RACE reads, yielding one entry per CDR3 protein. This table holds over 100,000 distinct CDR3 sequences, 9.2% found once. V and J are TRBV3-2 and TRBJ2-4; TRBD1 was called by the table and not checked on the DNA. TRBV3-2 is annotated as a pseudogene. The sequence was obtained from a woman aged 40 to 50 with alopecia areata. Some clones in this sample may be carry-over from other donors' samples. The specimen was whole blood, collected in connection with sensitization to the hapten diphenylcyclopropenone (DPC). CDR3 in DNA: TGTGCCAGCAGCCAAGTCCCCGGCGAACCACTAGCCAAAAACATTCAGTACTTC. Amino acids: CASSQVPGEPLAKNIQYF.